One sample yielded the 10 T cell receptor beta chains listed below, sequenced in a study of blood T cell repertoires in COVID-19 (dated by TCRdb to 2020 to 2022). The library came from the immunoSEQ multiplex PCR assay. Drawn from immuneACCESS, this table holds only the in-frame rearrangements with V and J called that TCRdb kept. Clones are partly lost; checked studies trace under half to an unresolved V gene and leave the rest unexplained. The sample table contains fewer than 700,000 clones; only one count was recorded for roughly nine tenths of them. The top ten clonotypes cover about 8.2% of the sample. Sequenced material: peripheral blood. All receptors come from a woman in her forties or fifties with COVID-19, enrolled during active disease.

The chain joins TRBV5-6 to TRBJ2-2, with 7 bases identical to TRBD1. The V gene end was trimmed by 3 bases and the J gene end by 4 bases; junction bases not matched to a gene: 15. The CDR3 length is 18 residues. Germline CDR1 is SGHDT and CDR2 is YYEEEE. The CDR3 region is CASSSRRRQGVGTGELFF. CDR3 in DNA: TGTGCCAGCAGCTCACGCCGGAGGCAGGGGGTAGGCACCGGGGAGCTGTTTTTT. Combining the CDR3 with reference TRBV5-6 and TRBJ2-2 gives the whole variable domain DAGVTQSPTHLIKTRGQQVTLRCSPKSGHDTVSWYQQALGQGPQFIFQYYEEEERQRGNFPDRFSGHQFPNYSSELNVNALLLGDSALYLCASSSRRRQGVGTGELFFGEGSRLTVL.

The CDR3 DNA reads TGTGCCAGCAGTGAGAGGCAAGCCTTATCCTACGAGCAGTACTTC. Encoded protein: CASSERQALSYEQYF. The rearrangement uses TRBV2 and TRBJ2-7, with D uncertain. The germline V gene encodes CDR1 SNHLY and CDR2 FYNNEI. The V and J ends lost 3 bases and 1 base respectively, with 13 bases between them. CDR3 length equals 15 residues.

This clone was observed a single time. The chain couples TRBV11-2 to TRBJ2-7; D remains ambiguous. Germline V gene data show CDR1 as SGHAT and CDR2 as FQNNGV. This CDR3 spans 13 amino acids. The V end lost 1 base, the J end lost 3 bases, and 7 bases lay between the germline ends. The CDR3 region is CASSLGLLYEQYF. The CDR3 DNA is TGTGCCAGCAGCTTAGGACTCCTCTACGAGCAGTACTTC.

The V call is TRBV3-1 (or the pseudogene TRBV3-2), the J call TRBJ1-1; 7 positions agree with TRBD1. The germline gives CDR1 LGHDT, CDR2 YNNKEL (reference sequence). The CDR3 extends over 15 amino acids. Germline trimming cut 3 bases from V and 0 bases from J; bases unmatched to any gene: 4. CDR3 DNA: TGTGCCAGCAGCCACGGGACAGCCATGAACACTGAAGCTTTCTTT. Translated: CASSHGTAMNTEAFF.

The chain combines TRBV19 with TRBJ1-1, with D perhaps matching TRBD1 (5 bases). The V and J ends lost 3 bases and 1 base respectively, with 15 bases between them. CDR1 is LNHDA and CDR2 is SQIVND in the germline V gene (reference sequence). The CDR3 contains 16 residues. The CDR3 DNA is TGTGCCAGTAGTATCTCTGGGGCCGGTTCGAACACTGAAGCTTTCTTT. It is translated as CASSISGAGSNTEAFF.

The chain links TRBV4-1 to TRBJ2-7; 11 bases line up with TRBD2. Germline loops: CDR1 MGHRA, CDR2 YSYEKL. The trim removed 2 bases at V and 0 bases at J, leaving 6 bases unmatched. This CDR3 spans 17 amino acids. The CDR3 nucleotides are TGCGCCAGCAGCCAACGTAGCGGGGGGGTAAGCTCCTACGAGCAGTACTTC. Amino acid sequence: CASSQRSGGVSSYEQYF.

V usage is TRBV3-1 (or the pseudogene TRBV3-2) and J usage is TRBJ1-6; weak D call: TRBD1 (6 bases). Between the trimmed V and J ends, which lost 2 bases and 6 bases, there was a span of 11 bases. The length of the CDR3 is 15 residues. Per the germline V gene, CDR1 is LGHDT and CDR2 is YNNKEL (reference sequence). In DNA, the CDR3 is TGTGCCAGCAGCCAATTCGCACAGGGTAATTCACCCCTCCACTTT. This codes for CASSQFAQGNSPLHF.

This chain uses TRBV25-1 with TRBJ2-7; D is uncertain. This CDR3 comprises 11 residues. V was cut by 4 bases and J by 5 bases, with 6 bases left in between. Germline V CDR1 and CDR2: MGHDK, SYGVNS. CDR3 bases: TGTGCCAGCAGTGTCTTAGACGAGCAGTACTTC. Its protein product is CASSVLDEQYF.

The genes are TRBV28 and TRBJ1-2; 8 bases line up with TRBD1. Trimming removed 8 bases from V and 3 bases from J; junction bases left unmatched: 8. The CDR3 has 14 residues. The V gene's germline CDR1 is MDHEN and CDR2 SYDVKM. CDR3 nucleotides: TGTGCCAGCCAACAGGACAGGGCTGACTATGGCTACACCTTC. Encoded protein: CASQQDRADYGYTF.

A remark on this clone: The sample has other DNA sequences that encode this CDR3 too. The genes are TRBV6-5 and TRBJ2-7, with TRBD2 as a possible D gene (6 bases). The V and J ends lost 0 bases and 1 base respectively, with 7 bases between them. Germline loops: CDR1 MNHEY, CDR2 SVGAGI. The CDR3 consists of 14 residues. CDR3 in DNA: TGTGCCAGCAGTTACTCGGGGGGATCCTACGAGCAGTACTTC. The encoded protein is CASSYSGGSYEQYF.